A single sample is the source of the 16 T cell receptor beta chains below, sequenced in a study of blood T cell repertoires in COVID-19 (dated by TCRdb to 2018 to 2021). Libraries were made using the immunoSEQ multiplex PCR assay. In TCRdb, the immuneACCESS table is reduced to in-frame sequences with V and J assigned. These tables do not hold every clone; where another copy was compared, an unresolved V gene accounts for under half, and the others remain unexplained. This sample comprises approximately 180,000 clones, nearly 90% of them detected only once. The top ten hold around a fifth of the sample. The material sequenced was peripheral blood. These receptors all come from a man between 60 and 70 years old with active or convalescent COVID-19.

This clone was detected only once. The J gene is TRBJ1-3, the V gene TRBV15, with 8 bases that match TRBD1. V dropped 2 bases and J dropped 5; count of bases not matched to a gene: 8. The CDR3 runs 16 residues. Germline-derived CDR1 and CDR2 are LNHNV and YYDKDF (reference sequence). DNA for the CDR3: TGTGCCACCAGCAGAAGCCGGACAGGGACTCGAAACACCATATATTTT. Residues: CATSRSRTGTRNTIYF.

This chain uses TRBV18 with TRBJ2-1; a possible D gene is TRBD2 (6 bases). Germline-derived CDR1 and CDR2 are KGHSH and LQKENI. V was pared by 3 bases and J by 4 bases, with 13 bases between. The CDR3 contains 15 residues. The DNA for the CDR3 is TGTGCCAGCTCACCTTTTGGGGGGTCTTACAATGAGCAGTTCTTC. This encodes CASSPFGGSYNEQFF.

This chain connects TRBV20-1 to TRBJ2-1, with 10 bases matching TRBD2. Germline loops: CDR1 DFQATT, CDR2 SNEGSKA (reference sequence). The CDR3 is made up of 11 amino acids. V gave up 5 bases and J gave up 14 bases; unmatched junction bases: 6. The CDR3 region is CSAGRTSGEFF. The CDR3, as DNA: TGCAGTGCTGGCCGTACTAGCGGGGAGTTCTTC.

The chain employs TRBV5-1 and TRBJ1-2, with 7 bases identical to TRBD1. The CDR3 runs 15 residues. Germline V CDR1 and CDR2: SGHRS, YFSETQ. The V segment lost 1 base and the J segment 4 bases; nucleotides outside the gene matches: 7. CDR3 nucleotide sequence: TGCGCCAGCAGCTTGACAGGGGAAGTTATCTATGGCTACACCTTC. Protein: CASSLTGEVIYGYTF.

This clone has a single count. The rearrangement joins TRBV24-1 to TRBJ2-2; TRBD1 might be the D (5 bases). The CDR3 runs 15 residues. V lost 3 bases to trimming and J lost 2 bases, with 9 bases between them. The germline gives CDR1 KGHDR, CDR2 SFDVKD. CDR3 in amino acids: CATSDPDTNTGELFF. CDR3 nucleotide sequence: TGTGCCACCAGTGATCCGGACACTAACACCGGGGAGCTGTTTTTT.

The rearrangement uses TRBV2 and TRBJ2-5, with 15 bases fitting TRBD2. CDR3 length equals 17 residues. From germline, CDR1 is SNHLY and CDR2 FYNNEI. The V gene end was trimmed by 2 bases and the J gene end by 5 bases; junction bases not matched to a gene: 6. In nucleotides, the CDR3 is TGTGCCAGCAGTGAAAGGACTAGCGGGGGGGCTCGGGAGACCCAGTACTTC. It yields the protein CASSERTSGGARETQYF.

V usage is TRBV5-1 and J usage is TRBJ1-4; the match to TRBD1 covers 12 bases. With 5 bases clipped from V and 8 bases from J, the junction kept 10 bases outside the gene matches. CDR3 size: 16 residues. The germline V gene has CDR1 SGHRS and CDR2 YFSETQ. The DNA of the CDR3 is TGCGCCAGCAGTCCCGGGACAGGGGGCGCGGGGGAAAAACTGTTTTTT. Translated: CASSPGTGGAGEKLFF.

This clone showed up just a few times. The chain joins TRBV6-6 to TRBJ2-3, with 9 bases identical to TRBD2. CDR1 is MNHNY, CDR2 SVGAGI, per germline (reference sequence). J gave up 5 bases and V 5 bases, and 8 bases lay outside the gene matches. The CDR3 contains 15 residues. In DNA form, the CDR3 reads TGTGCCAGCAGTGAGCGGCGGGGGGGTCAAGATACGCAGTATTTT. Translated: CASSERRGGQDTQYF.

The chain is built from TRBV7-3 and TRBJ2-7; tentative D call: TRBD1 (6 bases). Looked up from germline, CDR1 is SGHTA and CDR2 is FQGTGA. V lost 5 bases and J lost 6, with 14 bases in between. This CDR3 contains 13 residues. The CDR3 DNA follows: TGTGCCAGCAGCCCACAGGGTTCTCTCGAGCAGTACTTC. The encoded protein is CASSPQGSLEQYF. Together with reference TRBV7-3 and TRBJ2-7, the CDR3 gives the full variable domain: GAGVSQTPSNKVTEKGKYVELRCDPISGHTALYWYRQSLGQGPEFLIYFQGTGAADDSGLPNDRFFAVRPEGSVSTLKIQRTERGDSAVYLCASSPQGSLEQYFGPGTRLTVT.

V and J are TRBV29-1 and TRBJ2-1, with TRBD2 matching over 7 bases. The CDR3 runs to 14 residues. The ends lost 7 bases at V and 6 bases at J; junction bases unmatched: 12. The germline V gene has CDR1 SQVTM and CDR2 ANQGSEA. The CDR3 DNA reads TGCAGCGCCAAGACTAGCAGGTCTTTCAATGAGCAGTTCTTC. It translates to CSAKTSRSFNEQFF.

The chain combines TRBV9 with TRBJ1-6; 9 nucleotides align to TRBD1. J gave up 5 bases and V 0 bases, and 9 bases lay outside the gene matches. CDR3 size: 18 residues. Germline-derived CDR1 and CDR2 are SGDLS and YYNGEE. CDR3 DNA sequence: TGTGCCAGCAGCGTAGACACCTCGGACAGGGGACATAATTCACCCCTCCACTTT. Amino acids: CASSVDTSDRGHNSPLHF.

V usage is TRBV5-4 and J usage is TRBJ1-2, with D possibly matching TRBD1 (6 bases). Trimming took off 4 bases at V and 1 base at J, with 11 bases between the two ends. There are 14 residues in the CDR3. CDR1 and CDR2 (germline): SGHNT, YYREEE (reference sequence). CDR3 sequence reads: CASSPQDSNYGYTF. In nucleotides, the CDR3 is TGTGCCAGCAGCCCCCAGGACAGTAACTATGGCTACACCTTC. The whole variable domain, remainder taken from reference TRBV5-4 and TRBJ1-2, is ETGVTQSPTHLIKTRGQQVTLRCSSQSGHNTVSWYQQALGQGPQFIFQYYREEENGRGNFPPRFSGLQFPNYSSELNVNALELDDSALYLCASSPQDSNYGYTFGSGTRLTVV.

The chain has TRBV21-1 and TRBJ1-2; the table gives TRBD1 as D, unverified against the DNA. TRBV21-1 is assigned pseudogene status. There are 16 residues in the CDR3. The CDR3 DNA is TGTGCCAGCAGCAAAGAGCATACTTGGGTAAAGGGGGGCTACACCTTC. It specifies CASSKEHTWVKGGYTF.

This clone has just one count. This chain uses TRBV19 with TRBJ1-2; D might be TRBD1 (5 bases). Per the germline V gene, CDR1 is LNHDA and CDR2 is SQIVND (reference sequence). This CDR3 has 15 amino acids. The V end lost 7 bases, the J end lost 5 bases, and 20 bases lay between the germline ends. CDR3 sequence reads: CASTAGDRPIYGYTF. DNA of the CDR3: TGTGCCAGTACGGCTGGTGACAGACCAATTTATGGCTACACCTTC.

The chain couples TRBV12-5 to TRBJ2-7, with a tentative D call TRBD1 (6 bases). Germline lookup yields CDR1 LGHNT and CDR2 FRNRAP. The ends were cut back, 4 bases at V and 5 bases at J, with 15 bases in the middle. The CDR3 consists of 14 residues. The CDR3 protein is CASGSLTGTDEQYF. CDR3 coding DNA: TGTGCTAGTGGTTCCCTAACAGGGACCGACGAGCAGTACTTC.

CDR3 coding DNA: TGTGCCAGCAGCCGCGGACTAGACCCCACAGATACGCAGTATTTT. This gives the protein CASSRGLDPTDTQYF. This chain joins TRBV3-1 (or the pseudogene TRBV3-2) and TRBJ2-3, with 7 nucleotides matching TRBD2. The germline V gene has CDR1 LGHDT and CDR2 YNNKEL (reference sequence). The junction had 6 bases not matched to a gene; V was cut back by 4 bases and J by 2 bases. The CDR3 is 15 amino acids.